These 4 T cell receptor beta chains share one sample of origin, sequenced in a study of cytomegalovirus exposure and HLA in healthy donors. Vbeta (60) and Jbeta (13) primers were used in the PCR. Using immunoSEQ multiplex PCR, the repertoire was profiled, and TCRdb retains in-frame clones only, with some absent. The sample includes about 110,000 clones, over 70% of them seen just once. Sequences were obtained from PBMCs. The source is a woman aged 35 to 49 in good health and CMV-seropositive.

The J gene is TRBJ1-2, the V gene TRBV7-8; D is undetermined. Trimming shortened V by 6 bases and J by 8 bases, and 10 bases separated the two germline ends. Germline CDR1 and CDR2: SGHVS and FQNEAQ. This CDR3 comprises 11 residues. CDR3 protein: CASRVGLGYTF. For the CDR3, the DNA is TGTGCCAGCAGGGTCGGGTTGGGCTACACCTTC.

This clone has a handful of counts. The chain uses TRBV4-3 and TRBJ2-7; TRBD1 aligns across 11 bases. CDR1 is LGHNA and CDR2 is YSLEER in the germline V gene. The CDR3 consists of 18 residues. V was clipped by 0 bases and J by 4 bases; unmatched bases: 11. CDR3 nucleotide sequence: TGCGCCAGCAGCCAAGATCTCGGGACAGGGGGAGTTTGGTACGAGCAGTACTTC. This codes for CASSQDLGTGGVWYEQYF.

There are a few counts of this clone. The chain employs TRBV4-1 and TRBJ2-5; D ambiguous. The CDR3 is 15 amino acids. Trimming took 1 base from V and 5 from J, leaving 14 bases between them. Germline V lookup: CDR1 MGHRA, CDR2 YSYEKL. In DNA form, the CDR3 reads TGCGCCAGCAGCCAAGCCCCTAATCCGTGGGAGACCCAGTACTTC. Its translation is CASSQAPNPWETQYF.

The table lists this clone with a count of one. In DNA form, the CDR3 reads TGTGCCAGCAGCTTGGTAGGGGTTAGCACAGATACGCAGTATTTT. Residues: CASSLVGVSTDTQYF. The chain links TRBV5-6 to TRBJ2-3; perhaps TRBD1 as D (5 bases). Germline V gene lookup returns CDR1 SGHDT and CDR2 YYEEEE. V was trimmed by 0 bases and J by 0 bases, leaving 8 bases between them. The CDR3 loop spans 15 amino acids.